This record covers a single T cell receptor beta chain. Antigen: not known. Generated by immunoSEQ multiplex PCR, the TCRdb table keeps only in-frame clones and is missing some. The sample holds about 390,000 clones, 70% to 90% seen once. This sample was taken from a study of Ad26.COV2.S vaccination and SARS-CoV-2 variants. The overall study: The vaccine Ad26.COV2.S was put into the muscle once, or twice with 56 days between.

The treatment denotes: some 19 received Ad26.COV2.S at low or high dose, single or two shots; a few received placebo; per-sample allocation not given. The investigators took samples on day 63 after the first vaccine or placebo injection. Overall study findings and caveats: Analyses that measured TCR breadth and depth may have underestimated total T cell responses. Among vaccine recipients, spike-specific TCR breadth exceeded that of placebo recipients.

The sequences come from peripheral blood, collected in a trial of Ad26.COV2.S vaccine versus placebo. The clonotype comes from a person between 18 and 60 years old who received the Ad26.COV2.S COVID-19 vaccine or a placebo.

The CDR3 DNA is TGTGCCAGTAGTGGCGGGACAGGGGATACGGAGACCCAGTACTTC. Protein: CASSGGTGDTETQYF. The J gene is TRBJ2-5, the V gene TRBV19; TRBD1 aligns across 10 bases. The CDR3 is made up of 15 amino acids. The V gene's germline CDR1 is LNHDA and CDR2 SQIVND (reference sequence). The junction had 8 bases not matched to a gene; V was cut back by 5 bases and J by 5 bases. Supplemented by reference TRBV19 and TRBJ2-5, the full variable domain reads DGGITQSPKYLFRKEGQNVTLSCEQNLNHDAMYWYRQDPGQGLRLIYYSQIVNDFQKGDIAEGYSVSREKKESFPLTVTSAQKNPTAFYLCASSGGTGDTETQYFGPGTRLLVL.